Listed below are T cell receptor beta chains from one sample, sequenced in a study of cytomegalovirus exposure and HLA in healthy donors. Only in-frame clones appear in the TCRdb table, and some are missing; sequencing was by immunoSEQ multiplex PCR. The sample records tens of thousands of clones, around four fifths being singletons. Source material: PBMCs. The receptors here all came from a man aged 30-40 years in good health and CMV-seronegative. Both conserved end residues are part of each CDR3. Fields, in order: clone size, D gene, J gene, CDR3 length, V gene, CDR3 DNA, CDR3 protein. D genes are given only for firm matches. Expanded clones get a size class; other rows say once, few or many, or leave the size out.

once,.,TRBJ1-2,17,TRBV27,TGTGCCAGCAGTTTATCCCCTCAGCCGGCAGGGCTCAATGGCTACACCTTC,CASSLSPQPAGLNGYTF
.,TRBD2,TRBJ2-4,16,TRBV16,TGTGCCAGCAGCCCCCGGCGGGAGCTAGCCAAAAACATTCAGTACTTC,CASSPRRELAKNIQYF
.,.,TRBJ1-1,15,TRBV27,TGTGCCAGCAGTTTAGGAACAGGGAAGAACACTGAAGCTTTCTTT,CASSLGTGKNTEAFF
.,.,TRBJ1-1,15,TRBV15,TGTGCCACCAGCAATACAGGGATTTTGAACACTGAAGCTTTCTTT,CATSNTGILNTEAFF
.,TRBD1,TRBJ2-3,14,TRBV4-2,TGTGCCAGCAGCGCCCGGACAGGGCCAGATACGCAGTATTTT,CASSARTGPDTQYF
.,TRBD1,TRBJ2-5,15,TRBV6-5,TGTGCCAGCAGTTACTCGGGCAGGGGGCTTGAGACCCAGTACTTC,CASSYSGRGLETQYF
.,.,TRBJ1-6,13,TRBV2,TGTGCCAGCAGTCCCCGACTTGATTCACCCCTCCACTTT,CASSPRLDSPLHF
.,.,TRBJ1-6,13,TRBV9,TGTGCCAGCAGCGTAGATTATGCGCTACCCCTCCACTTT,CASSVDYALPLHF
.,TRBD2,TRBJ2-7,14,TRBV11-3,TGTGCCAGTAGGCCGGGGGGGCCCCACCACGAGCAGTACTTC,CASRPGGPHHEQYF
.,.,TRBJ1-5,14,TRBV19,TGTGCCAGTAGTATAAGACATAGCAATCAGCCCCAGCATTTT,CASSIRHSNQPQHF
.,TRBD1,TRBJ2-7,14,TRBV5-1,TGCGCCAGCAGCTCGGGACAGATACCATACGAGCAGTACTTC,CASSSGQIPYEQYF
.,.,TRBJ1-4,14,TRBV5-1,TGCGCCAGCAGCTCCGACAGCACAAATGAAAAACTGTTTTTT,CASSSDSTNEKLFF
.,.,TRBJ1-1,12,TRBV27,TGTGCCAGCAGTTTATACGGGGAGGAAGCTTTCTTT,CASSLYGEEAFF
.,.,TRBJ1-3,15,TRBV7-6,TGTGCCAGCAGCCTTTTCGGAGACTCTGGAAACACCATATATTTT,CASSLFGDSGNTIYF
.,TRBD1,TRBJ1-5,17,TRBV27,TGTGCCAGCAGTTCCCAAACCCGACAGGGTCAGGGACAGCCCCAGCATTTT,CASSSQTRQGQGQPQHF
.,TRBD2,TRBJ2-7,18,TRBV7-3,TGTGCCAGCAGCTTAAGTGCAGCCGCGGGGGGTCCTTCCTACGAGCAGTACTTC,CASSLSAAAGGPSYEQYF
.,TRBD1,TRBJ1-2,14,TRBV28,TGTGCCAGCAGGACAGGGGGTAAGGACTATGGCTACACCTTC,CASRTGGKDYGYTF
.,TRBD1,TRBJ1-2,15,TRBV4-1,TGCGCCAGCAGCCAAGCCCCGACAGGGGACTATGGCTACACCTTC,CASSQAPTGDYGYTF
.,.,TRBJ1-4,14,TRBV7-9,TGTGCCAGCAGCTTAGGAGAGGTTGGTGAAAAACTGTTTTTT,CASSLGEVGEKLFF
few,.,TRBJ1-2,14,TRBV19,TGTGCCAGTAGTATTAATAGGGAGAACTATGGCTACACCTTC,CASSINRENYGYTF
.,TRBD1,TRBJ1-1,14,TRBV30,TGTGCCTGGAGTATCGACAGGGGAAACACTGAAGCTTTCTTT,CAWSIDRGNTEAFF
.,TRBD1,TRBJ1-3,15,TRBV14,TGTGCCAGCAGCCATCGGACAGGGGCTGGAAACACCATATATTTT,CASSHRTGAGNTIYF
.,.,TRBJ2-5,14,TRBV6-5,TGTGCCAGCAGTGAAACCGCTCCGGGAGAGACCCAGTACTTC,CASSETAPGETQYF
.,.,TRBJ1-1,14,TRBV7-2,TGTGCCAGCAGCTTAGCGCAGTTCGACACTGAAGCTTTCTTT,CASSLAQFDTEAFF